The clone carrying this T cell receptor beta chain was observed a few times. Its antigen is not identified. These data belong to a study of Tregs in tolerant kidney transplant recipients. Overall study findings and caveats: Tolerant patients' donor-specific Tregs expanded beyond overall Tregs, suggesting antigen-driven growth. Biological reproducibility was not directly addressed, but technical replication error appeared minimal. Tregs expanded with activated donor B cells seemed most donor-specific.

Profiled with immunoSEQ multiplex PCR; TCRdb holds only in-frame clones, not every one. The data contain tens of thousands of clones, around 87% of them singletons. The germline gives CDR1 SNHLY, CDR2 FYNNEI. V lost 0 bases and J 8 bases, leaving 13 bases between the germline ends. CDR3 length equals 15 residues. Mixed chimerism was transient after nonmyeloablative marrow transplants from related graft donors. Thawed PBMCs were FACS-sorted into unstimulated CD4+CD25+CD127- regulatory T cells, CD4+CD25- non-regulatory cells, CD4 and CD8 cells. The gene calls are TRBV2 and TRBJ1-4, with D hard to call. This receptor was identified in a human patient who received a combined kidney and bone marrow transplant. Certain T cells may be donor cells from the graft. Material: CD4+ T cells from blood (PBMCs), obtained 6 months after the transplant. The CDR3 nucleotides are TGTGCCAGCAGTGAAGCCCCCCGCGGTGAGGAAAAACTGTTTTTT. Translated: CASSEAPRGEEKLFF.